This passage covers 10 T cell receptor beta chains from one sample sequenced in a study of blood T cell repertoires in COVID-19. Produced via immunoSEQ multiplex PCR; TCRdb's table is partial and in-frame only. Of 200,000 to 250,000 clones listed, 70% to 90% are singletons. Sequences were obtained from peripheral blood. These receptors were taken from a man aged 40-50 years with acute or convalescent COVID-19.

This sequence joins TRBV5-1 and TRBJ2-3; 8 nucleotides line up with TRBD1. Germline trimming cut 4 bases from V and 2 bases from J; bases unmatched to any gene: 3. CDR1 is SGHRS and CDR2 is YFSETQ in the germline V gene. This CDR3 is built from 14 residues. The CDR3 here is CASSKTGDTDTQYF. CDR3 in DNA: TGCGCCAGCAGCAAGACAGGGGACACAGATACGCAGTATTTT.

The rearrangement links TRBV10-1 to TRBJ2-1; weak D call: TRBD2 (5 bases). V was trimmed by 9 bases and J by 3 bases, leaving 15 bases between them. From germline, CDR1 is WNHNN and CDR2 SYGVQD (reference sequence). The CDR3 extends over 14 amino acids. Written as DNA, the CDR3 is TGCGCCAGATACTCTCGGGAAAGCTACAATGAGCAGTTCTTC. Translating it yields CARYSRESYNEQFF.

This chain uses TRBV5-1 with TRBJ2-5; D is unresolved. The CDR3 has 14 residues. Trimming took off 0 bases at V and 4 bases at J, with 10 bases between the two ends. Germline-derived CDR1 and CDR2 are SGHRS and YFSETQ. CDR3 sequence reads: CASSLGWRGETQYF. CDR3 DNA sequence: TGCGCCAGCAGCTTGGGGTGGCGAGGAGAGACCCAGTACTTC.

The V and J genes are TRBV9 and TRBJ2-1; the D is unclear. V was clipped by 0 bases and J by 4 bases, with 8 bases between them. The CDR3 sequence is 14 residues long. Germline CDR1 is SGDLS and CDR2 is YYNGEE. This CDR3 reads CASSVVEVYNEQFF. CDR3 DNA: TGTGCCAGCAGCGTAGTAGAGGTATACAATGAGCAGTTCTTC.

V and J are TRBV28 and TRBJ2-7, with a tentative D call TRBD2 (6 bases). The CDR3 is 14 residues long. Germline assignment: CDR1 MDHEN and CDR2 SYDVKM. V was cut by 6 bases and J by 3 bases, with 15 bases left in between. Here the CDR3 DNA reads TGTGCCAGCAGACGGAGGGAGGCGATCTACGAGCAGTACTTC. Translated, it gives CASRRREAIYEQYF. Looking up the rest from reference TRBV28 and TRBJ2-7 gives the full variable domain: DVKVTQSSRYLVKRTGEKVFLECVQDMDHENMFWYRQDPGLGLRLIYFSYDVKMKEKGDIPEGYSVSREKKERFSLILESASTNQTSMYLCASRRREAIYEQYFGPGTRLTVT.

The chain recombines TRBV7-9 with TRBJ2-4, with D uncertain. V gave up 6 bases and J gave up 2 bases, with 11 bases separating them. The CDR3 spans 14 residues. Germline lookup yields CDR1 SEHNR and CDR2 FQNEAQ (reference sequence). The CDR3 nucleotides read TGTGCCAGCAGTTTCGGGTTGACCAAAAACATTCAGTACTTC. The encoded protein is CASSFGLTKNIQYF.

In this sample, this clone turned up once. The chain has TRBV5-4 and TRBJ1-6, with 7 bases fitting TRBD1. The germline gives CDR1 SGHNT, CDR2 YYREEE (reference sequence). V lost 0 bases and J lost 4; bases outside the gene matches: 4. The CDR3 contains 16 residues. In nucleotides, the CDR3 is TGTGCCAGCAGCTTGGCCTTGGGACAGTATAATTCACCCCTCCACTTT. As protein: CASSLALGQYNSPLHF. Combining the CDR3 with reference TRBV5-4 and TRBJ1-6 gives the whole variable domain ETGVTQSPTHLIKTRGQQVTLRCSSQSGHNTVSWYQQALGQGPQFIFQYYREEENGRGNFPPRFSGLQFPNYSSELNVNALELDDSALYLCASSLALGQYNSPLHFGNGTRLTVT.

The CDR3 spells CASIGGLGTEAFF. For the CDR3, the DNA is TGTGCCAGTATCGGGGGGTTAGGCACTGAAGCTTTCTTT. This chain joins TRBV19 and TRBJ1-1; perhaps TRBD1 as D (5 bases). This CDR3 has 13 amino acids. Germline assignment: CDR1 LNHDA and CDR2 SQIVND (reference sequence). Trimming shortened V by 7 bases and J by 4 bases, and 13 bases separated the two germline ends.

The chain couples TRBV5-1 to TRBJ2-7; 7 positions match TRBD1. This CDR3 is 13 amino acids long. The germline gives CDR1 SGHRS, CDR2 YFSETQ. The ends lost 3 bases at V and 5 bases at J; junction bases unmatched: 5. For the CDR3, the DNA is TGCGCCAGCAGCTCCTCTACAGGGGACGAGCAGTACTTC. Its protein product is CASSSSTGDEQYF.

Concerning this clone itself: Other DNA sequences in the same sample also yield this CDR3. The chain couples TRBV7-3 to TRBJ2-5; D unclear. Germline CDR1 SGHTA, CDR2 FQGTGA. V was trimmed by 4 bases and J by 0 bases, leaving 6 bases between them. CDR3 length: 13 amino acids. CDR3: CASSSRYQETQYF. The CDR3 DNA reads as TGTGCCAGCAGCTCCAGGTACCAAGAGACCCAGTACTTC. Based on the CDR3 plus reference TRBV7-3 and TRBJ2-5, the full variable domain is GAGVSQTPSNKVTEKGKYVELRCDPISGHTALYWYRQSLGQGPEFLIYFQGTGAADDSGLPNDRFFAVRPEGSVSTLKIQRTERGDSAVYLCASSSRYQETQYFGPGTRLLVL.